The 23 T cell receptor beta chains in this list originate from one sample, sequenced in a study of blood T cell repertoires in COVID-19. Data came from immunoSEQ multiplex PCR; TCRdb stores just in-frame clones and leaves some out. The table includes 50,000 to 60,000 clones, around 85% detected once. The sequencing sample was made of peripheral blood. These receptors originate from a woman of 80 years or more with COVID-19, enrolled during active disease.

The rearrangement uses TRBV6-2 or TRBV6-3 and TRBJ1-4; D is perhaps TRBD1 (6 bases). V was clipped by 5 bases and J by 5 bases, with 9 bases between them. This CDR3 is built from 13 residues. Germline V lookup: CDR1 MNHEY, CDR2 SVGEGT. The CDR3 spells CASSRDKNEKLFF. The CDR3 region has the DNA TGTGCCAGCAGTCGGGACAAAAATGAAAAACTGTTTTTT.

The chain joins TRBV19 to TRBJ1-1; tentatively, D is TRBD1 (5 bases). The CDR3 totals 13 residues. Germline values: CDR1 LNHDA, CDR2 SQIVND (reference sequence). The V end was cut by 10 bases, the J end by 3 bases, with 15 bases between. Here the CDR3 reads CATGGIVDTEAFF. DNA for the CDR3: TGTGCCACTGGGGGGATTGTGGACACTGAAGCTTTCTTT.

This clone appeared once. The chain combines TRBV6-2 or TRBV6-3 with TRBJ1-2, with a possible D match to TRBD1 (6 bases). This CDR3 spans 15 amino acids. The V end lost 5 bases, the J end lost 5 bases, and 18 bases lay between the germline ends. CDR1 is MNHEY and CDR2 is SVGEGT in the germline V gene. Here the CDR3 reads CASSVTGPQWYGYTF. The CDR3 DNA reads as TGTGCCAGCAGTGTCACAGGGCCCCAATGGTATGGCTACACCTTC.

V gene TRBV14 combines with J gene TRBJ1-6; 10 bases are shared with TRBD1. V lost 5 bases to trimming and J lost 9 bases; unmatched junction nucleotides: 7. Germline V gives CDR1 SGHDN, CDR2 FVKESK. The CDR3 sequence is 15 residues long. The CDR3 bases are TGTGCCAGCAGCTCAACAGGGGACAGGGGTTCACCCCTCCACTTT. Amino acids: CASSSTGDRGSPLHF.

The V gene is TRBV2, the J gene TRBJ2-7, with D perhaps TRBD1 (6 bases). Trimming removed 4 bases from V and 3 bases from J, with 10 bases in between. CDR1 and CDR2 from the germline V gene are SNHLY and FYNNEI. The CDR3 is 13 amino acids. The CDR3 reads CASSGDTHYEQYF. CDR3 nucleotide sequence: TGTGCCAGCAGTGGGGACACGCACTACGAGCAGTACTTC.

The V call is TRBV24-1, the J call TRBJ2-7, with a possible D match to TRBD2 (6 bases). The CDR3 loop spans 15 amino acids. Between the trimmed V and J ends, which lost 0 bases and 3 bases, there was a span of 11 bases. CDR1 KGHDR and CDR2 SFDVKD come from the germline V gene. The DNA for the CDR3 is TGTGCCACCAGTGATTTGATTAGGGAGGACTACGAGCAGTACTTC. Its translation is CATSDLIREDYEQYF.

The sample holds many counts of this clone. The J gene is TRBJ2-5, the V gene TRBV7-9; TRBD2 aligns across 8 bases. Germline V gives CDR1 SEHNR, CDR2 FQNEAQ (reference sequence). The CDR3 is 15 residues long. V dropped 5 bases and J dropped 5; count of bases not matched to a gene: 10. The CDR3 DNA sequence: TGTGCCAGCAGCCCGCCGTCGGGAGGGAGCGAGACCCAGTACTTC. It is translated as CASSPPSGGSETQYF.

J is TRBJ1-1 and V is TRBV6-5, with D possibly matching TRBD1 (6 bases). CDR1 and CDR2 (germline): MNHEY, SVGAGI. The CDR3 has 12 residues. V was shortened by 6 bases and J by 8 bases, with 13 bases between the two germline ends. The CDR3 reads CASSPRTEEAFF. CDR3 bases: TGTGCCAGCAGCCCGCGGACAGAAGAAGCTTTCTTT.

This rearrangement joins TRBV28 to TRBJ2-3; 10 nucleotides match TRBD1. V was pared by 10 bases and J by 4 bases, with 8 bases of the junction left unmatched. CDR3 length equals 14 residues. Germline-derived CDR1 and CDR2 are MDHEN and SYDVKM. In DNA form, the CDR3 reads TGTGCCACCAAACCGGGACAGGGGTCAGATACGCAGTATTTT. Amino acid sequence: CATKPGQGSDTQYF.

The chain carries TRBV2 and TRBJ1-4; 9 bases agree with TRBD1. Germline-derived CDR1 and CDR2 are SNHLY and FYNNEI. This CDR3 has 16 amino acids. The ends lost 7 bases at V and 4 bases at J; junction bases unmatched: 10. In nucleotides, the CDR3 is TGTGCCAGCATTCCGGGACAGGGAAGAGGTAATGAAAAACTGTTTTTT. This sequence encodes CASIPGQGRGNEKLFF. The whole variable domain, remainder taken from reference TRBV2 and TRBJ1-4, is EPEVTQTPSHQVTQMGQEVILRCVPISNHLYFYWYRQILGQKVEFLVSFYNNEISEKSEIFDDQFSVERPDGSNFTLKIRSTKLEDSAMYFCASIPGQGRGNEKLFFGSGTQLSVL.

The J gene is TRBJ2-5, the V gene TRBV7-2; 11 positions match TRBD1. Unmatched junction bases numbered 7, after V lost 8 bases and J lost 5 bases. Germline assignment: CDR1 SGHTA and CDR2 FQGNSA. The CDR3 totals 14 residues. In DNA, the CDR3 is TGTGCCAGCCGATTGGGACAGGGGGGTGAGACCCAGTACTTC. Protein product: CASRLGQGGETQYF.

The rearrangement uses TRBV5-1 and TRBJ2-3, with D maybe TRBD1 (6 bases). V lost 5 bases, J lost 3 bases, and 16 bases lay in between. Germline V gene lookup returns CDR1 SGHRS and CDR2 YFSETQ. This CDR3 has 15 amino acids. The CDR3 region is CASRAQGIGTDTQYF. CDR3 coding DNA: TGCGCCAGCAGGGCCCAGGGGATCGGGACAGATACGCAGTATTTT.

The chain combines TRBV24-1 with TRBJ2-2; 13 bases agree with TRBD2. The V gene end was trimmed by 9 bases and the J gene end by 11 bases; junction bases not matched to a gene: 14. The CDR3 runs to 16 residues. Germline CDR1 KGHDR, CDR2 SFDVKD. The CDR3 DNA sequence: TGTGCCACCGATTTGGGACTAGCGGGGATGGGTCCAGAGCTGTTTTTT. Protein: CATDLGLAGMGPELFF.

This clone was picked up a small number of times. The chain has TRBV5-4 and TRBJ1-1; D call uncertain. This CDR3 spans 13 amino acids. From germline, CDR1 is SGHNT and CDR2 YYREEE (reference sequence). Trimming removed 1 base from V and 0 bases from J, with 4 bases in between. CDR3 DNA: TGTGCCAGCAGCTTGATCATGAACACTGAAGCTTTCTTT. The encoded protein is CASSLIMNTEAFF.

The V call is TRBV6-6, the J call TRBJ2-2; D unresolved. CDR3 length equals 12 residues. The V gene lost 6 bases and the J gene lost 3 bases, with 5 bases spanning the gap. Germline-derived CDR1 and CDR2 are MNHNY and SVGAGI (reference sequence). CDR3 residues: CASRQYTGELFF. CDR3 DNA sequence: TGTGCCAGCAGACAGTACACCGGGGAGCTGTTTTTT.

This clone came up once. The rearrangement joins TRBV11-1 to TRBJ1-6, with D hard to call. The germline V gene encodes CDR1 SGHAT and CDR2 FQDESV (reference sequence). V lost 8 bases, J lost 7 bases, and 12 bases lay in between. The CDR3 consists of 13 residues. In DNA form, the CDR3 reads TGTGCCAGCGGAACTCCGGGGAATTCACCCCTCCACTTT. It yields the protein CASGTPGNSPLHF.

The gene calls are TRBV3-1 (or the pseudogene TRBV3-2) and TRBJ2-1, with TRBD2 matching over 7 bases. From germline, CDR1 is LGHDT and CDR2 YNNKEL (reference sequence). This CDR3 contains 16 residues. With 2 bases clipped from V and 0 bases from J, the junction kept 4 bases outside the gene matches. In DNA, the CDR3 is TGTGCCAGCAGCCAACTCGGCGGGAGCTCCTACAATGAGCAGTTCTTC. Its protein is CASSQLGGSSYNEQFF.

The chain joins TRBV10-3 to TRBJ1-2; D perhaps matches TRBD1 (5 bases). The germline V gene has CDR1 ENHRY and CDR2 SYGVKD. V was clipped by 3 bases and J by 5 bases, with 13 bases between them. This CDR3 contains 14 residues. As DNA, the CDR3 is TGTGCCATCAGTGAACTGGGGGGAGATTATGGCTACACCTTC. Translating gives CAISELGGDYGYTF.

This clone came up once. The chain recombines TRBV5-1 with TRBJ2-3, with 11 bases that match TRBD1. The CDR3 is 15 amino acids. V lost 1 base to trimming and J lost 4 bases; unmatched junction nucleotides: 2. Germline CDR1 SGHRS, CDR2 YFSETQ. CDR3 sequence: CASSLRTGGADTQYF. The CDR3, as DNA: TGCGCCAGCAGCTTGAGGACAGGGGGCGCAGATACGCAGTATTTT.

The chain has TRBV7-2 and TRBJ1-6; D may be TRBD1 (5 bases). V lost 5 bases and J lost 14, with 10 bases in between. Germline CDR1 reads SGHTA; CDR2 reads FQGNSA. CDR3 size: 11 residues. CDR3 residues: CASSPGVSLHF. The DNA for the CDR3 is TGTGCCAGCAGCCCGGGGGTTTCCCTCCACTTT.

CDR3 loop: CATSDRGGNSPLHF. The CDR3 coding sequence is TGTGCCACCAGCGACAGGGGAGGAAATTCACCCCTCCACTTT. The chain joins TRBV24-1 to TRBJ1-6; 8 bases are a match to TRBD1. This CDR3 is built from 14 residues. Germline V gene data show CDR1 as KGHDR and CDR2 as SFDVKD. After removal of 7 bases from V and 7 bases from J, the junction contained 5 bases not matched to a gene.

V is TRBV11-2 and J is TRBJ2-7, with D perhaps matching TRBD1 (6 bases). Deletions cut 6 bases from V and 5 bases from J, with 11 bases between. The CDR3 runs 12 residues. Germline assignment: CDR1 SGHAT and CDR2 FQNNGV. CDR3 amino acids: CASRGPGDEQYF. The CDR3, as DNA: TGTGCCAGCAGGGGCCCAGGGGACGAGCAGTACTTC.

V and J are TRBV5-1 and TRBJ1-4; TRBD1 matches at 7 bases. Trimming removed 5 bases from V and 4 bases from J; junction bases left unmatched: 17. Germline V gives CDR1 SGHRS, CDR2 YFSETQ. The CDR3 covers 18 residues. CDR3 region: CASSSGQPLRGYNEKLFF. In DNA form, the CDR3 reads TGCGCCAGCAGTTCGGGACAGCCCTTAAGGGGTTATAATGAAAAACTGTTTTTT.